These 21 T cell receptor beta chains were sequenced from one sample in a study of vaccination effects on CD4 cells after COVID-19. Pools of viral peptides were used by the ViraFEST assay to expand antigen-specific CD4+ T cells ahead of sequencing. CD4+ T cells were isolated after 10 days of culture. Two-dose vaccination with either BNT162b2 or mRNA-1273 was given to the participants. TCRdb keeps only in-frame clones here, not all; method: immunoSEQ multiplex PCR. The table lists 27,000 or so clones, approximately 83% of them singletons. These receptors have no identified antigens. Sequenced here: CD4+ T cells from PBMCs cultured with HCoV-NL63 spike peptides, sampled after COVID-19 vaccination. These receptors were collected from a human donor who received a COVID-19 vaccine. Some clones in this sample may be carry-over from other donors' samples.

The gene calls are TRBV6-2 or TRBV6-3 and TRBJ1-2; no reliable D call. Germline CDR1 reads MNHEY; CDR2 reads SVGEGT. V lost 5 bases and J 0 bases, leaving 4 bases between the germline ends. The length of the CDR3 is 12 residues. The CDR3 DNA follows: TGTGCCAGCAGTCCAACTAACTATGGCTACACCTTC. Its protein is CASSPTNYGYTF.

The chain links TRBV18 to TRBJ2-3; no firm D call. The ends were cut back, 2 bases at V and 6 bases at J, with 9 bases in the middle. Per germline, CDR1 KGHSH and CDR2 LQKENI. The CDR3 has 13 residues. The CDR3 loop reads CASSPDRSDTQYF. The CDR3 DNA reads as TGTGCCAGCTCACCAGACCGTTCCGATACGCAGTATTTT.

The chain carries TRBV19 and TRBJ2-7; D remains unclear. Per the germline V gene, CDR1 is LNHDA and CDR2 is SQIVND (reference sequence). The CDR3 spans 13 residues. Between the trimmed V and J ends, which lost 4 bases and 1 base, there was a span of 8 bases. CDR3 amino acids: CASSRDLSYEQYV. CDR3 nucleotides: TGTGCCAGTAGTAGGGATCTGTCCTACGAGCAGTACGTC.

The gene calls are TRBV9 and TRBJ2-3, with TRBD2 matching over 7 bases. V trimming: 4 bases; J trimming: 6 bases; junction bases outside the gene matches: 11. The CDR3 contains 15 residues. CDR1 and CDR2 from the germline V gene are SGDLS and YYNGEE. As DNA, the CDR3 is TGTGCCAGCAGCAAGGTGGGGGGGTCGTGGGATACGCAGTATTTT. Translation gives CASSKVGGSWDTQYF.

V usage is TRBV5-1 and J usage is TRBJ2-2; D is perhaps TRBD2 (5 bases). The CDR3 extends over 15 amino acids. The V and J ends lost 0 bases and 4 bases respectively, with 10 bases between them. From germline, CDR1 is SGHRS and CDR2 YFSETQ. CDR3 in DNA: TGCGCCAGCAGCTTGGGGCTAGCTGCCACCGGGGAGCTGTTTTTT. Protein sequence: CASSLGLAATGELFF.

The gene calls are TRBV10-2 and TRBJ1-2; D unclear. The CDR3 runs 15 residues. Germline-derived CDR1 and CDR2 are WSHSY and SAAADI. Trimming removed 5 bases from V and 0 bases from J, with 13 bases in between. In DNA form, the CDR3 reads TGCGCCAGCAGTCCAGGACGGCTTTCTAACTATGGCTACACCTTC. The encoded protein is CASSPGRLSNYGYTF.

This chain uses TRBV3-1 (or the pseudogene TRBV3-2) with TRBJ2-2; TRBD2 is a possible D gene (6 bases). The length of the CDR3 is 18 residues. V was clipped by 1 base and J by 5 bases, with 20 bases between them. Germline assignment: CDR1 LGHDT and CDR2 YNNKEL (reference sequence). The CDR3 region has the DNA TGTGCCAGCAGCCAAGCGGGGAGGTTTCTACCGCAGACCGGGGAGCTGTTTTTT. Amino acid sequence: CASSQAGRFLPQTGELFF.

The V gene is TRBV5-1, the J gene TRBJ2-3; D tentatively reads TRBD1 or TRBD2 (5 bases each). V lost 4 bases and J 4 bases, leaving 7 bases between the germline ends. Germline CDR1 SGHRS, CDR2 YFSETQ. The CDR3 loop spans 12 amino acids. CDR3 residues: CASSQGPDTQYF. The DNA of the CDR3 is TGCGCCAGCAGCCAGGGACCAGATACGCAGTATTTT. Using reference TRBV5-1 and TRBJ2-3 for the parts outside the CDR3, the full variable domain is KAGVTQTPRYLIKTRGQQVTLSCSPISGHRSVSWYQQTPGQGLQFLFEYFSETQRNKGNFPGRFSGRQFSNSRSEMNVSTLELGDSALYLCASSQGPDTQYFGPGTRLTVL.

J is TRBJ2-3 and V is TRBV3-1 (or the pseudogene TRBV3-2); D possibly corresponds to TRBD1 (6 bases). The germline gives CDR1 LGHDT, CDR2 YNNKEL (reference sequence). The CDR3 is 16 residues long. The V end lost 0 bases, the J end lost 5 bases, and 15 bases lay between the germline ends. This CDR3 is CASSQDEYRVRDTQYF. The CDR3 region has the DNA TGTGCCAGCAGCCAAGATGAGTACAGGGTAAGAGATACGCAGTATTTT.

This clone was detected only a few times. The chain couples TRBV5-1 to TRBJ1-4, with D unresolved. V was cut by 5 bases and J by 5 bases, with 13 bases left in between. The CDR3 is 14 residues long. The germline CDR1 and CDR2 sequences are SGHRS and YFSETQ. The CDR3 spells CASRSLVNNEKLFF. Written as DNA, the CDR3 is TGCGCCAGCAGGTCTCTAGTCAACAATGAAAAACTGTTTTTT. Together with reference TRBV5-1 and TRBJ1-4, the CDR3 gives the full variable domain: KAGVTQTPRYLIKTRGQQVTLSCSPISGHRSVSWYQQTPGQGLQFLFEYFSETQRNKGNFPGRFSGRQFSNSRSEMNVSTLELGDSALYLCASRSLVNNEKLFFGSGTQLSVL.

This rearrangement joins TRBV7-3 to TRBJ2-5; TRBD1 might be the D (5 bases). Per the germline V gene, CDR1 is SGHTA and CDR2 is FQGTGA. This CDR3 spans 15 amino acids. Trimming cost V 1 base and J 1 base, with 10 bases left between them. The CDR3 nucleotides read TGTGCCAGCAGCTTAAGAGCAGGGCCCCAAGAGACCCAGTACTTC. Translated, it gives CASSLRAGPQETQYF.

The CDR3 protein is CASSLGDREQETQYF. CDR3 nucleotides: TGTGCCAGCAGCTTAGGGGACAGGGAACAAGAGACCCAGTACTTC. The chain carries TRBV7-3 and TRBJ2-5, with 9 positions matching TRBD1. Germline trimming cut 2 bases from V and 2 bases from J; bases unmatched to any gene: 3. The CDR3 sequence is 15 residues long. Germline assignment: CDR1 SGHTA and CDR2 FQGTGA.

This clone was counted a single time. The chain joins TRBV5-1 to TRBJ2-5, with D perhaps TRBD1 (5 bases). The germline CDR1 and CDR2 sequences are SGHRS and YFSETQ. The CDR3 length is 14 residues. V gave up 2 bases and J gave up 2 bases, with 10 bases separating them. CDR3 region: CASSLDRTQETQYF. DNA of the CDR3: TGCGCCAGCAGCTTAGACAGAACACAAGAGACCCAGTACTTC.

In its sample, this clone was seen once. The chain links TRBV19 to TRBJ1-3; D uncertain. V was cut by 8 bases and J by 0 bases, with 11 bases left in between. Looked up from germline, CDR1 is LNHDA and CDR2 is SQIVND (reference sequence). The CDR3 spans 14 residues. This CDR3 is CASVTGSSGNTIYF. CDR3 bases: TGTGCCAGTGTCACGGGAAGCTCTGGAAACACCATATATTTT.

The chain carries TRBV28 and TRBJ2-2; 8 bases map to TRBD1. There are 16 residues in the CDR3. V was pared by 6 bases and J by 1 base, with 7 bases of the junction left unmatched. Germline V gene sequence: CDR1 MDHEN, CDR2 SYDVKM. As DNA, the CDR3 is TGTGCCAGCAGCCCGCTGGGGACAGGGAACACCGGGGAGCTGTTTTTT. Its protein is CASSPLGTGNTGELFF.

The V gene is TRBV7-2, the J gene TRBJ2-2, with D possibly matching TRBD1 (5 bases). Germline loops: CDR1 SGHTA, CDR2 FQGNSA. The CDR3 contains 14 residues. Trimming removed 3 bases from V and 4 bases from J, with 9 bases in between. Here the CDR3 DNA reads TGTGCCAGCAGCTTCAGGGTCGGCACCGGGGAGCTGTTTTTT. Its translation is CASSFRVGTGELFF. Drawing the rest from reference TRBV7-2 and TRBJ2-2, the complete variable domain is GAGVSQSPSNKVTEKGKDVELRCDPISGHTALYWYRQSLGQGLEFLIYFQGNSAPDKSGLPSDRFSAERTGGSVSTLTIQRTQQEDSAVYLCASSFRVGTGELFFGEGSRLTVL.

The rearrangement joins TRBV30 to TRBJ2-5, with a tentative D call TRBD2 (6 bases). CDR1 GTSNPN and CDR2 SVGIG come from the germline V gene (reference sequence). The V end lost 3 bases, the J end lost 5 bases, and 16 bases lay between the germline ends. The CDR3 spans 14 residues. The CDR3 nucleotides are TGTGCCTGGAGAGCTATGCGGGGCCAGGAGACCCAGTACTTC. Protein: CAWRAMRGQETQYF.

The chain is built from TRBV5-6 and TRBJ2-5; D is uncertain. Germline V gene lookup returns CDR1 SGHDT and CDR2 YYEEEE. The CDR3 totals 15 residues. Between the trimmed V and J ends, which lost 0 bases and 4 bases, there was a span of 13 bases. In nucleotides, the CDR3 is TGTGCCAGCAGCTTGGTAGGCCCTCTAGGAGAGACCCAGTACTTC. Translation: CASSLVGPLGETQYF.

This chain connects TRBV2 to TRBJ1-2, with 7 bases lining up with TRBD1. Trimming took 3 bases from V and 8 from J; bases not matched to a gene: 12. The CDR3 consists of 15 residues. Germline loops: CDR1 SNHLY, CDR2 FYNNEI. CDR3 bases: TGTGCCAGCAGTGATGGGACAGCCCTATCTTTCGGCTACACCTTC. Protein product: CASSDGTALSFGYTF.

CDR3 loop: CASSGLAGNYNEQFF. The CDR3 DNA sequence: TGCGCCAGCTCGGGACTAGCGGGTAACTACAATGAGCAGTTCTTC. This chain uses TRBV5-1 with TRBJ2-1; 12 bases are a match to TRBD2. Trimming took 7 bases from V and 3 from J; bases not matched to a gene: 5. CDR1 and CDR2 from the germline V gene are SGHRS and YFSETQ. The CDR3 is 15 amino acids.

The gene calls are TRBV11-1 and TRBJ2-7; TRBD2 agrees at 8 bases. With V trimmed by 5 bases and J by 6 bases, 6 bases remained unmatched. This CDR3 region has 13 residues. Germline values: CDR1 SGHAT, CDR2 FQDESV (reference sequence). CDR3 protein: CASSQTSVSEQYV. The CDR3 nucleotides are TGTGCCAGCAGCCAGACTAGCGTTTCCGAGCAGTACGTC.